The next 31 T cell receptor beta chains were all read from a single sample in a study of cytomegalovirus exposure and HLA in healthy donors. Both 60 Vbeta primers and 13 Jbeta primers went into the PCR. TCRdb keeps only in-frame clones here, not all; method: immunoSEQ multiplex PCR. The sample holds fewer than 250,000 clones; around four fifths are singletons and the top ten take 0.71%. The sequencing input was PBMCs. These receptors all come from a boy aged 2-15 years in good health and CMV-seronegative.

The rearrangement uses TRBV4-1 and TRBJ1-4; TRBD1 matches 8 bases. The CDR3 totals 17 residues. The germline gives CDR1 MGHRA, CDR2 YSYEKL. After removal of 4 bases from V and 0 bases from J, the junction contained 7 bases not matched to a gene. DNA of the CDR3: TGCGCCAGCAGCCTATTTGGGACAGGTACAACTAATGAAAAACTGTTTTTT. Protein: CASSLFGTGTTNEKLFF.

This clone showed up just a few times. The chain links TRBV6-1 to TRBJ1-1; D is unclear. CDR1 MNHNS and CDR2 SASEGT come from the germline V gene. CDR3 length equals 13 residues. V was shortened by 3 bases and J by 1 base, with 6 bases between the two germline ends. The CDR3 nucleotides are TGTGCCAGCAGTGAGGCGGCGAACACTGAAGCTTTCTTT. Protein product: CASSEAANTEAFF.

V usage is TRBV6-1 and J usage is TRBJ1-2; D gene ambiguous. The CDR3 is made up of 14 amino acids. V was trimmed by 3 bases and J by 6 bases, leaving 14 bases between them. Germline values: CDR1 MNHNS, CDR2 SASEGT. The CDR3 sequence: CASSDQRRSDGYTF. CDR3 in DNA: TGTGCCAGCAGTGACCAGAGGAGGTCCGATGGCTACACCTTC.

The V and J genes are TRBV2 and TRBJ1-4, with D maybe TRBD1 (6 bases). The length of the CDR3 is 13 residues. Trimming stripped 5 bases from V and 7 bases from J, with 11 bases between. The germline V gene has CDR1 SNHLY and CDR2 FYNNEI. CDR3: CASSNRAGEKLFF. CDR3 nucleotide sequence: TGTGCCAGCAGTAACAGGGCCGGTGAAAAACTGTTTTTT.

The chain links TRBV27 to TRBJ2-7; TRBD1 agrees at 7 bases. The CDR3 covers 13 residues. Losses at the gene ends were 6 bases for V and 3 bases for J; bases not matched to a gene: 5. Germline V gene lookup returns CDR1 MNHEY and CDR2 SMNVEV (reference sequence). This CDR3 is CASSPRTGYEQYF. CDR3 in DNA: TGTGCCAGCAGCCCCCGGACAGGCTACGAGCAGTACTTC.

The chain is built from TRBV15 and TRBJ1-6, with TRBD1 as a possible D gene (5 bases). V was clipped by 1 base and J by 6 bases, with 10 bases between them. The CDR3 consists of 15 residues. Germline-derived CDR1 and CDR2 are LNHNV and YYDKDF (reference sequence). CDR3 bases: TGTGCCACCAGCAGAGTCGGACAAATTAATTCACCCCTCCACTTT. Protein sequence: CATSRVGQINSPLHF.

The chain recombines TRBV6-1 with TRBJ2-7, with unresolved D. CDR1 MNHNS and CDR2 SASEGT come from the germline V gene. The CDR3 is 13 amino acids. V lost 6 bases, J lost 5 bases, and 14 bases lay in between. The CDR3 DNA reads as TGTGCCAGCAGAACTGATCGGTTGGACGAGCAGTACTTC. It encodes CASRTDRLDEQYF.

This chain uses TRBV9 with TRBJ2-7; 14 nucleotides match TRBD2. This CDR3 is 17 amino acids long. J was trimmed by 7 bases and V by 3 bases; bases with no gene match: 12. Germline values: CDR1 SGDLS, CDR2 YYNGEE. CDR3 sequence reads: CASSAGTRLAGGQEQYF. The CDR3 coding sequence is TGTGCCAGCAGCGCGGGCACCAGACTAGCGGGAGGGCAAGAGCAGTACTTC.

CDR3 loop: CSVEGEAGSPTYNEQFF. In DNA form, the CDR3 reads TGCAGCGTTGAAGGAGAGGCGGGATCACCTACCTACAATGAGCAGTTCTTC. The chain is built from TRBV29-1 and TRBJ2-1, with a tentative D call TRBD2 (6 bases). Germline CDR1 reads SQVTM; CDR2 reads ANQGSEA. V gave up 1 base and J gave up 2 bases, with 18 bases separating them. This CDR3 contains 17 residues.

The chain links TRBV2 to TRBJ1-2; 10 bases agree with TRBD1. The CDR3 is 15 amino acids. V trimming: 3 bases; J trimming: 8 bases; junction bases outside the gene matches: 9. In germline, CDR1 is SNHLY, CDR2 FYNNEI. CDR3 protein: CASSELGTGVCGYTF. CDR3 coding DNA: TGTGCCAGCAGTGAGTTAGGGACAGGGGTTTGCGGCTACACCTTC.

The rearrangement joins TRBV13 to TRBJ2-5, with TRBD1 identical over 9 bases. The J call may not be correct, given that the DNA end is closer to TRBJ2-7. The CDR3 extends over 15 amino acids. Germline values: CDR1 PRHDT, CDR2 FYEKMQ (reference sequence). CDR3 DNA: TGTGCCAGCAGCTTTCGGGACAGGGTGCCCTACGAGCAGTACTTC. Encoded protein: CASSFRDRVPYEQYF.

The chain combines TRBV5-6 with TRBJ2-1; possibly TRBD2 for D (6 bases). The CDR3 has 14 amino acids. V was clipped by 7 bases and J by 5 bases, with 16 bases between them. The germline V gene encodes CDR1 SGHDT and CDR2 YYEEEE. The DNA for the CDR3 is TGTGCCAGCTGCCGGGCGGGACTTAACAATGAGCAGTTCTTC. Translation: CASCRAGLNNEQFF. Using reference TRBV5-6 and TRBJ2-1 for the parts outside the CDR3, the full variable domain is DAGVTQSPTHLIKTRGQQVTLRCSPKSGHDTVSWYQQALGQGPQFIFQYYEEEERQRGNFPDRFSGHQFPNYSSELNVNALLLGDSALYLCASCRAGLNNEQFFGPGTRLTVL.

J is TRBJ1-2 and V is TRBV2; 12 bases are shared with TRBD1. Germline loops: CDR1 SNHLY, CDR2 FYNNEI. V lost 5 bases, J lost 4 bases, and 11 bases stayed unmatched. The CDR3 contains 17 residues. This CDR3 is CASSPPGQGASFYGYTF. The DNA of the CDR3 is TGTGCCAGCAGTCCCCCGGGACAGGGGGCCTCGTTCTATGGCTACACCTTC. The whole variable domain, filled in from reference TRBV2 and TRBJ1-2, reads EPEVTQTPSHQVTQMGQEVILRCVPISNHLYFYWYRQILGQKVEFLVSFYNNEISEKSEIFDDQFSVERPDGSNFTLKIRSTKLEDSAMYFCASSPPGQGASFYGYTFGSGTRLTVV.

This clone has just a few counts. The junction shows a germline mismatch at one end, possibly a read error. This sequence joins TRBV18 and TRBJ2-7; possibly TRBD1 for D (5 bases). This CDR3 has 12 residues. Germline values: CDR1 KGHSH, CDR2 LQKENI. The CDR3 loop is CASSLDSYEQHF. The CDR3 DNA follows: TGTGCCAGCTCGCTAGACAGCTACGAGCAGCACTTC.

This chain links TRBV6-4 with TRBJ2-3, with D perhaps matching TRBD2 (5 bases). Looked up from germline, CDR1 is MRHNA and CDR2 is SNTAGT. Trimming took 7 bases from V and 0 from J, leaving 17 bases between them. The CDR3 totals 16 residues. CDR3 coding DNA: TGTGCCAGCAAGGTGGGAGACCCTACTAGCACAGATACGCAGTATTTT. Its protein product is CASKVGDPTSTDTQYF.

This rearrangement joins TRBV7-9 to TRBJ2-1, with 13 nucleotides matching TRBD2. Germline trimming cut 5 bases from V and 8 bases from J; bases unmatched to any gene: 6. This CDR3 has 15 residues. The V gene's germline CDR1 is SEHNR and CDR2 FQNEAQ (reference sequence). The CDR3 loop is CASSGLAGVKYEQFF. CDR3 sequence (DNA): TGTGCCAGCAGCGGACTAGCGGGAGTCAAGTATGAGCAGTTCTTC.

The chain joins TRBV7-9 to TRBJ2-7; no clear D. V lost 1 base, J lost 7 bases, and 8 bases lay in between. The CDR3 spans 12 residues. Germline loops: CDR1 SEHNR, CDR2 FQNEAQ (reference sequence). The CDR3 nucleotides read TGTGCCAGCAGCTTAGATTTCGGGGAGCAGTACTTC. This codes for CASSLDFGEQYF.

With respect to this clone: Compared with germline, one end of the junction differs, possibly owing to a read error. The V call is TRBV7-7, the J call TRBJ2-1; TRBD2 matches 13 bases. Germline V lookup: CDR1 SSHAT, CDR2 FNYEAQ (reference sequence). CDR3 length equals 16 residues. DNA of the CDR3: TGTGCTAGCAGCTTCGGACTAGCGGGGGTGGACTATGAGCAGTTCTTC. Translating gives CASSFGLAGVDYEQFF.

This chain connects TRBV19 to TRBJ2-5, with unresolved D. This CDR3 is built from 12 residues. Trimming pared 3 bases from V and 4 bases from J, leaving 6 bases between. Per the germline V gene, CDR1 is LNHDA and CDR2 is SQIVND (reference sequence). CDR3 protein: CASSMAGETQYF. The CDR3 DNA is TGTGCCAGTAGTATGGCTGGAGAGACCCAGTACTTC. Filled out from reference TRBV19 and TRBJ2-5, the complete variable domain reads DGGITQSPKYLFRKEGQNVTLSCEQNLNHDAMYWYRQDPGQGLRLIYYSQIVNDFQKGDIAEGYSVSREKKESFPLTVTSAQKNPTAFYLCASSMAGETQYFGPGTRLLVL.

The chain uses TRBV7-9 and TRBJ2-1, with a possible D match to TRBD2 (5 bases). Germline V gene data show CDR1 as SEHNR and CDR2 as FQNEAQ (reference sequence). The V gene lost 5 bases and the J gene lost 2 bases, with 16 bases spanning the gap. The CDR3 runs to 16 residues. CDR3 DNA sequence: TGTGCCAGCAGCCCGCGGGCCCGAGGTACCTACAATGAGCAGTTCTTC. It encodes CASSPRARGTYNEQFF.

V usage is TRBV5-4 and J usage is TRBJ2-3; 10 bases are shared with TRBD1. The CDR3 sequence is 16 residues long. The ends lost 4 bases at V and 3 bases at J; junction bases unmatched: 8. From germline, CDR1 is SGHNT and CDR2 YYREEE (reference sequence). CDR3 residues: CASSPTRDRGTDTQYF. The CDR3 DNA follows: TGTGCCAGCAGCCCGACCCGGGACAGGGGAACAGATACGCAGTATTTT.

The V and J genes are TRBV2 and TRBJ2-3; 9 nucleotides match TRBD2. V lost 6 bases, J lost 2 bases, and 9 bases stayed unmatched. This CDR3 has 16 amino acids. CDR1 is SNHLY and CDR2 is FYNNEI in the germline V gene. CDR3 sequence reads: CASRGGLAGVTDTQYF. As DNA, the CDR3 is TGTGCCAGCAGAGGGGGGTTAGCGGGAGTCACAGATACGCAGTATTTT.

This clone was found a few times. The V call is TRBV6-1, the J call TRBJ1-5; 7 bases align to TRBD1. Germline V gene lookup returns CDR1 MNHNS and CDR2 SASEGT. The CDR3 spans 17 residues. The junction had 9 bases not matched to a gene; V was cut back by 3 bases and J by 1 base. CDR3 sequence (DNA): TGTGCCAGCAGTGATACAGGGGCTGTGGTGAGCAATCAGCCCCAGCATTTT. Encoded protein: CASSDTGAVVSNQPQHF.

The chain recombines TRBV5-5 with TRBJ1-1, with a tentative D call TRBD1 (5 bases). The V end lost 4 bases, the J end lost 1 base, and 11 bases lay between the germline ends. CDR1 is SGHKS, CDR2 YYEKEE, per germline (reference sequence). CDR3 length: 14 amino acids. The CDR3 DNA is TGTGCCAGCAGCGGCAGGGCCAAGAACACTGAAGCTTTCTTT. Amino acids: CASSGRAKNTEAFF.

The chain combines TRBV28 with TRBJ2-5; no clear D gene. The germline V and J ends were trimmed by 5 bases and 4 bases, with 11 bases remaining between them. The CDR3 is made up of 13 amino acids. Germline V gene lookup returns CDR1 MDHEN and CDR2 SYDVKM. The CDR3 spells CASSSRSPETQYF. In DNA, the CDR3 is TGTGCCAGCAGTAGTAGGAGTCCAGAGACCCAGTACTTC. The full variable domain, with the rest looked up from reference TRBV28 and TRBJ2-5, is DVKVTQSSRYLVKRTGEKVFLECVQDMDHENMFWYRQDPGLGLRLIYFSYDVKMKEKGDIPEGYSVSREKKERFSLILESASTNQTSMYLCASSSRSPETQYFGPGTRLLVL.

J is TRBJ2-3 and V is TRBV5-4, with TRBD2 identical over 10 bases. This CDR3 is 14 amino acids long. Per the germline V gene, CDR1 is SGHNT and CDR2 is YYREEE (reference sequence). Unmatched junction bases numbered 3, after V lost 7 bases and J lost 1 base. The CDR3 region is CASGLADRTDTQYF. The CDR3 DNA is TGTGCCAGCGGACTAGCGGATCGCACAGATACGCAGTATTTT.

The V and J genes are TRBV5-6 and TRBJ2-3, with 7 bases matching TRBD2. J lost 7 bases, V lost 2 bases, and 7 bases had no gene match. Germline V CDR1 and CDR2: SGHDT, YYEEEE. This CDR3 region has 14 residues. CDR3 nucleotides: TGTGCCAGCAGCTTACGGACTAGTCGAAATACGCAGTATTTT. Its translation is CASSLRTSRNTQYF. Full variable domain (outside the CDR3, taken from reference TRBV5-6 and TRBJ2-3): DAGVTQSPTHLIKTRGQQVTLRCSPKSGHDTVSWYQQALGQGPQFIFQYYEEEERQRGNFPDRFSGHQFPNYSSELNVNALLLGDSALYLCASSLRTSRNTQYFGPGTRLTVL.

This chain uses TRBV10-1 with TRBJ2-2, with TRBD2 identical over 7 bases. The CDR3 covers 14 residues. Germline CDR1 reads WNHNN; CDR2 reads SYGVQD (reference sequence). The junction had 1 base not matched to a gene; V was cut back by 6 bases and J by 0 bases. In DNA, the CDR3 is TGCGCCAGCAGCCTAGCGGCGAACACCGGGGAGCTGTTTTTT. It codes for CASSLAANTGELFF.

V gene TRBV11-2 combines with J gene TRBJ2-5; 7 positions agree with TRBD1. Germline CDR1 and CDR2: SGHAT and FQNNGV. The CDR3 is 12 amino acids. V gave up 5 bases and J gave up 13 bases; unmatched junction bases: 10. CDR3 DNA: TGTGCCAGCAGCCCATCGACAGGGATGGCGTACTTC. Protein sequence: CASSPSTGMAYF.

This clone was observed a handful of times. The rearrangement uses TRBV5-1 and TRBJ2-5, with 9 bases fitting TRBD2. The V segment lost 0 bases and the J segment 1 base; nucleotides outside the gene matches: 4. Germline CDR1 is SGHRS and CDR2 is YFSETQ. This CDR3 contains 16 residues. The CDR3 DNA is TGCGCCAGCAGCTTGGAACAGCGGGGGGTCCAAGAGACCCAGTACTTC. It encodes CASSLEQRGVQETQYF.

The chain couples TRBV27 to TRBJ2-7, with 7 nucleotides matching TRBD2. This CDR3 contains 13 residues. The germline V gene encodes CDR1 MNHEY and CDR2 SMNVEV (reference sequence). The trim removed 4 bases at V and 2 bases at J, leaving 2 bases unmatched. The CDR3 DNA reads as TGTGCCAGCAGTTCTAGCGGCCCCTACGAGCAGTACTTC. It specifies CASSSSGPYEQYF.